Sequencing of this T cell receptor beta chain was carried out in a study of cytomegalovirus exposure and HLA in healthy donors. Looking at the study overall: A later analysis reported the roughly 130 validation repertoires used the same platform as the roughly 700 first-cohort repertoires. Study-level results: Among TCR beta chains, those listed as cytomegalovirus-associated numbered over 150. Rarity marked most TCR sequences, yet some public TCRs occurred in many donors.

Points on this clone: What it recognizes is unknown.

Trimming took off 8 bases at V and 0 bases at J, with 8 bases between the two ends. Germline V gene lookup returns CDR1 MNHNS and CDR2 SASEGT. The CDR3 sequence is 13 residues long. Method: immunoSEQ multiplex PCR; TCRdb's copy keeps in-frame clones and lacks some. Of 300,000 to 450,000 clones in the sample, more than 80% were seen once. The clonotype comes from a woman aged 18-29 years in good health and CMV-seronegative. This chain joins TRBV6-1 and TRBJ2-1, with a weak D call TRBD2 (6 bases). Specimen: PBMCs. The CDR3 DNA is TGTGCCAGCGCGGGAAGCTCCTACAATGAGCAGTTCTTC. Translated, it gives CASAGSSYNEQFF.